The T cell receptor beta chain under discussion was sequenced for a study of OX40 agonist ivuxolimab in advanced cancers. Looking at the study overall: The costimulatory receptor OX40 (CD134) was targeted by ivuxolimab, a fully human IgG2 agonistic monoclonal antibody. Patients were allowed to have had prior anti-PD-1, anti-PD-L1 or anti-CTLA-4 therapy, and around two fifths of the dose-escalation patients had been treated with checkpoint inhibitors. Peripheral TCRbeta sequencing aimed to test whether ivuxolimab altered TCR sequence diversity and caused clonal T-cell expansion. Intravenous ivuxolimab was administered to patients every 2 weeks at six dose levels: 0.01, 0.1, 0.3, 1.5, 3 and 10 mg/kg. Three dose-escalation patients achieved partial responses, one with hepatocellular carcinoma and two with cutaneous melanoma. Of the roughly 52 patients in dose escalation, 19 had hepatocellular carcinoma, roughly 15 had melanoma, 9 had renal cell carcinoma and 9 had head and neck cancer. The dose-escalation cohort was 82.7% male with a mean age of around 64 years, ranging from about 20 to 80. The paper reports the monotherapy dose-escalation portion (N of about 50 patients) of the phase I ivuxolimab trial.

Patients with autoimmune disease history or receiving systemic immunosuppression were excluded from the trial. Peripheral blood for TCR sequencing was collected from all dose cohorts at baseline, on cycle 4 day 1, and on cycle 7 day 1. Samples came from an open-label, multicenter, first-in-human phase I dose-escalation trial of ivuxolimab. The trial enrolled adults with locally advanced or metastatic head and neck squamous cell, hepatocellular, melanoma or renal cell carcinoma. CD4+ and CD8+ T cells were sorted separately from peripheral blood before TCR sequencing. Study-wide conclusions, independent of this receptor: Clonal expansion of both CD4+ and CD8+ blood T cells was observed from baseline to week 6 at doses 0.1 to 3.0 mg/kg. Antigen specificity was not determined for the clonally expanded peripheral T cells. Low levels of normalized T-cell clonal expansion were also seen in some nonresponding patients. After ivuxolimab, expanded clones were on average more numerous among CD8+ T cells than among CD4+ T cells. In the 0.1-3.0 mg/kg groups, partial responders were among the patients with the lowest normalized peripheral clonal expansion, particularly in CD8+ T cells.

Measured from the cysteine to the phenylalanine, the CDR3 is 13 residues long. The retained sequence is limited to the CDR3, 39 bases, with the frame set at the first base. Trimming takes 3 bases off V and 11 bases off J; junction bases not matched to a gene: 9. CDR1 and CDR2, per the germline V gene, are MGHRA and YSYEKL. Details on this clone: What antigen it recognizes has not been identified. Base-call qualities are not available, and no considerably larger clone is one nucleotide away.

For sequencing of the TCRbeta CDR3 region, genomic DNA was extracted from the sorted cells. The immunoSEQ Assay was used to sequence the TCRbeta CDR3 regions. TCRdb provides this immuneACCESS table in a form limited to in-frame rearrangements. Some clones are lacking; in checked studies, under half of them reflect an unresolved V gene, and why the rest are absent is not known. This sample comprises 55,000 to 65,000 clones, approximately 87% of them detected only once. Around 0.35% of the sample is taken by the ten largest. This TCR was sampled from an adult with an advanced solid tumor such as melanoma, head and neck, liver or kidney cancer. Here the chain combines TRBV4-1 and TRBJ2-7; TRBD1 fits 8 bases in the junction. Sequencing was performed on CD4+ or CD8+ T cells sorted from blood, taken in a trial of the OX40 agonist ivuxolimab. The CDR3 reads CASSHIGQGPKYF. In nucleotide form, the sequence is TGCGCCAGCAGCCATATAGGACAGGGTCCTAAGTACTTC.